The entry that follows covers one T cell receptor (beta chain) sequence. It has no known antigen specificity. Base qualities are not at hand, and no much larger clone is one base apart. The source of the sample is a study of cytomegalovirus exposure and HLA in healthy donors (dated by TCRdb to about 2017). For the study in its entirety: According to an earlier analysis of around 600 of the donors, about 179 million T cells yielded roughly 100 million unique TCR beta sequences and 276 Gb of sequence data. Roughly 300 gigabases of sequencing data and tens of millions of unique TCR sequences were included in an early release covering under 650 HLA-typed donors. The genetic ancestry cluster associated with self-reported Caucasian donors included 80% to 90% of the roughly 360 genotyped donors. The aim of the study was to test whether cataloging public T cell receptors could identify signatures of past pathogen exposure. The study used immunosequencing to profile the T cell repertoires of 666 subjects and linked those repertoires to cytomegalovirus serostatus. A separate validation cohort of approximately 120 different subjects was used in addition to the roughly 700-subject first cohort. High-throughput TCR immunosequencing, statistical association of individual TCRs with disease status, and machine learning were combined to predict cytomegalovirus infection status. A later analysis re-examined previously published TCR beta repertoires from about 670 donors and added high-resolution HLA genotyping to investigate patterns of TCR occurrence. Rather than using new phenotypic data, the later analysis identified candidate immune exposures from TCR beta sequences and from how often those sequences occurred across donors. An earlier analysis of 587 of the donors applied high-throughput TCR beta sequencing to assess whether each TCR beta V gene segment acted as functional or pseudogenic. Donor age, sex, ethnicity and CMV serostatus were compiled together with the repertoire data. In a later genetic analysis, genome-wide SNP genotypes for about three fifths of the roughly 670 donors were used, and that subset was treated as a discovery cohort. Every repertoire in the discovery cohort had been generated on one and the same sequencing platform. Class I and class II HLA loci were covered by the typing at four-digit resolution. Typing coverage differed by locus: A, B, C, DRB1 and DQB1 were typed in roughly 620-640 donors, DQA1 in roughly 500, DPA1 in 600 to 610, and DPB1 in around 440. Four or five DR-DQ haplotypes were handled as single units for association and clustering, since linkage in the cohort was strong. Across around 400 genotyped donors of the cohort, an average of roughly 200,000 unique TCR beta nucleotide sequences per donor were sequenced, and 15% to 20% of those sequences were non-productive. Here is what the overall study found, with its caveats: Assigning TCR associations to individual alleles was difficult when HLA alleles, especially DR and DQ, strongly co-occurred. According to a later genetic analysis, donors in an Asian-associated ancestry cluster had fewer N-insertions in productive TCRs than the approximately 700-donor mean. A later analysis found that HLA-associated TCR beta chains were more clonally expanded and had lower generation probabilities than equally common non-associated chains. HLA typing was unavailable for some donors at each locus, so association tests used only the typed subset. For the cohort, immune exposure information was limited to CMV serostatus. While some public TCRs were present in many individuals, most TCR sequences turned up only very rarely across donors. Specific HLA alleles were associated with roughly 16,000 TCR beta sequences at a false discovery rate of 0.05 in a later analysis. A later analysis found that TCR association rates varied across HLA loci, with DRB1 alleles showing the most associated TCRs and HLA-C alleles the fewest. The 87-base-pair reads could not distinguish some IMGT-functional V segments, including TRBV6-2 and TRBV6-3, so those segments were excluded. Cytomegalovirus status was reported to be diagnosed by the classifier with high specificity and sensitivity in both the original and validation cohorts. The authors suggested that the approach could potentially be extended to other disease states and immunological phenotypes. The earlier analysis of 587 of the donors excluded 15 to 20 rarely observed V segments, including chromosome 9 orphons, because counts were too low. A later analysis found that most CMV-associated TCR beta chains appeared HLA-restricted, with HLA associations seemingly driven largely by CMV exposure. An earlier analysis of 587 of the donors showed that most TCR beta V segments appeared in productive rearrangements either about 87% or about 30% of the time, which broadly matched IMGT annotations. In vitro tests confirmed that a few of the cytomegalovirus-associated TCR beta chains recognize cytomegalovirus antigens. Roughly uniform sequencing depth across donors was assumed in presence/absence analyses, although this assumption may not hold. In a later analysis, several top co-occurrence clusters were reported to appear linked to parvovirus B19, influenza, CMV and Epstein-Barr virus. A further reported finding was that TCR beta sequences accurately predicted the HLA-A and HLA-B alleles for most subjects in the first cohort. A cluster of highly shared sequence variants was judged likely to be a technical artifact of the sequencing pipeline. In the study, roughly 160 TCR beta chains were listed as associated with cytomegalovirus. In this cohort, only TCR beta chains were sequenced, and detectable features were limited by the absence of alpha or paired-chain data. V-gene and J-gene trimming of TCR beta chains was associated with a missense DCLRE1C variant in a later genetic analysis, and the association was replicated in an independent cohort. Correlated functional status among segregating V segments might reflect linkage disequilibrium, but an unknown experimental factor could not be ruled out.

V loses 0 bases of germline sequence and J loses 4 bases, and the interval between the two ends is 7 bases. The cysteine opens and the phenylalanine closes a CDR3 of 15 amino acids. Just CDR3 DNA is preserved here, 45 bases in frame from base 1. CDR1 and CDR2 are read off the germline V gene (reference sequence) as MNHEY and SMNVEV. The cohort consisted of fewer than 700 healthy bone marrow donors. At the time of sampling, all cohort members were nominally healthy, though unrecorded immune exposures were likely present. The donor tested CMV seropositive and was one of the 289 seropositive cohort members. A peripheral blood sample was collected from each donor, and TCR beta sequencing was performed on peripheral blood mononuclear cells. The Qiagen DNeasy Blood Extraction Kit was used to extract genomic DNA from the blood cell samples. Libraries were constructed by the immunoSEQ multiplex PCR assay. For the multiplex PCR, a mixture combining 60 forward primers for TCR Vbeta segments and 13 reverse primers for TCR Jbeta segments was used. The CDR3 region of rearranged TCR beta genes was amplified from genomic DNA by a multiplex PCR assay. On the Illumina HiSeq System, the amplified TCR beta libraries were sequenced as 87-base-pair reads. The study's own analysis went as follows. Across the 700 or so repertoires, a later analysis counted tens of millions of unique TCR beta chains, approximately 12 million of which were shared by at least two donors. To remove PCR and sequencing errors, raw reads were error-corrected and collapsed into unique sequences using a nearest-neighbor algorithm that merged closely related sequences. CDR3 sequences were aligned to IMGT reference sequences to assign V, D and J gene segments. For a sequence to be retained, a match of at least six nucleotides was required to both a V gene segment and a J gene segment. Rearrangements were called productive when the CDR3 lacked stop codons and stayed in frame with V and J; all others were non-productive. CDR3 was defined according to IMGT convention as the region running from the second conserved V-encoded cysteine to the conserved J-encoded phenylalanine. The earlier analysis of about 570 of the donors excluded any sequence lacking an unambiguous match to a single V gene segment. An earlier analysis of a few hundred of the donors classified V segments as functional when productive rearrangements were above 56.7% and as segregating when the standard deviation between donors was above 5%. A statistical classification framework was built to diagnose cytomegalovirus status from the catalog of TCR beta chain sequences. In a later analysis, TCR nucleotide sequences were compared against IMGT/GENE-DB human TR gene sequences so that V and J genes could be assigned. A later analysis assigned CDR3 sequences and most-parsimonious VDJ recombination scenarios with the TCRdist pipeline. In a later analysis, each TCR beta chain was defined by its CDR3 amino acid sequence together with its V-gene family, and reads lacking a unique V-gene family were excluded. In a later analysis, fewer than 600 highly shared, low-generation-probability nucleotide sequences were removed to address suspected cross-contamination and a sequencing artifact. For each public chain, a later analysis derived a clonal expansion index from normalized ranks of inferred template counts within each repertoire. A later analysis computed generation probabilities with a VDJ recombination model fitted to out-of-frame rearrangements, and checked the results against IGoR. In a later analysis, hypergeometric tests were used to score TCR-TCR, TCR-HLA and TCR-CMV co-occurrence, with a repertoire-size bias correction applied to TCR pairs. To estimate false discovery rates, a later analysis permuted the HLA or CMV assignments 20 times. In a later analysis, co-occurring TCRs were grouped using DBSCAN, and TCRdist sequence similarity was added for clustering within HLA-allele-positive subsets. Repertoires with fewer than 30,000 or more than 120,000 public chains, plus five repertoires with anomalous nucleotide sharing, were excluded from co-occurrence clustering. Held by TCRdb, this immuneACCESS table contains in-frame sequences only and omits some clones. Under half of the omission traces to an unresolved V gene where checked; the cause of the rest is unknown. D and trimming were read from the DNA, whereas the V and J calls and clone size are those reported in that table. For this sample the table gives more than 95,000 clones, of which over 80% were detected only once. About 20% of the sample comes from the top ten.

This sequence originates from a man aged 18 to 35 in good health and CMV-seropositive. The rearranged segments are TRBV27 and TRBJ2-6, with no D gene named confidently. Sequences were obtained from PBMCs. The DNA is TGTGCCAGCAGTTTATCGGTGGCCGGGGCCAACGTCCTGACTTTC. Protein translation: CASSLSVAGANVLTF.